The 24 T cell receptor beta chains below all came from one sample that was sequenced in a study of blood T cell repertoires in COVID-19. TCRdb keeps only in-frame clones here, not all; method: immunoSEQ multiplex PCR. Of about 90,000 clones listed, over 75% are singletons. Sequences were obtained from peripheral blood. All receptors derive from an older man with active or convalescent COVID-19.

The chain uses TRBV28 and TRBJ2-2, with a weak D call TRBD1 (5 bases). CDR1 MDHEN and CDR2 SYDVKM come from the germline V gene. The CDR3 sequence is 14 residues long. With 2 bases removed from V and 4 bases from J, the gap between germline ends came to 8 bases. CDR3 DNA: TGTGCCAGCAGTTTAAGGGGCGGCACCGGGGAGCTGTTTTTT. It yields the protein CASSLRGGTGELFF.

This clone was found once. The chain employs TRBV29-1 and TRBJ1-1; D is perhaps TRBD1 (6 bases). The germline gives CDR1 SQVTM, CDR2 ANQGSEA. CDR3 size: 13 residues. Trimming shortened V by 5 bases and J by 1 base, and 11 bases separated the two germline ends. CDR3 loop: CSVKDSRNTEAFF. In DNA form, the CDR3 reads TGCAGCGTTAAGGACAGTCGGAACACTGAAGCTTTCTTT.

This chain uses TRBV30 with TRBJ2-7; TRBD1 matches at 7 bases. The V gene end was trimmed by 7 bases and the J gene end by 2 bases; junction bases not matched to a gene: 5. The CDR3 consists of 12 residues. Germline CDR1 reads GTSNPN; CDR2 reads SVGIG (reference sequence). The CDR3 reads CASMTGPYEQYF. The DNA for the CDR3 is TGTGCCTCCATGACAGGGCCCTACGAGCAGTACTTC.

This clone occurred once. The chain employs TRBV5-1 and TRBJ2-1; a weak D match, TRBD2 (6 bases). In germline, CDR1 is SGHRS, CDR2 YFSETQ. This CDR3 region has 14 residues. The V gene lost 4 bases and the J gene lost 12 bases, with 20 bases spanning the gap. The CDR3: CASSTADGLGGQFF. The CDR3 bases are TGCGCCAGCAGCACGGCAGACGGTCTGGGGGGGCAGTTCTTC.

CDR3 DNA sequence: TGCGCCAGCAGCTCGGAGCAAGTTTTAAAGAACACTGAAGCTTTCTTT. Residues: CASSSEQVLKNTEAFF. The rearrangement links TRBV5-1 to TRBJ1-1; D remains ambiguous. Germline values: CDR1 SGHRS, CDR2 YFSETQ. The V and J ends lost 3 bases and 1 base respectively, with 16 bases between them. The CDR3 covers 16 residues.

This sequence joins TRBV4-1 and TRBJ2-2, with 11 bases matching TRBD2. CDR3 length equals 18 residues. Germline V gene lookup returns CDR1 MGHRA and CDR2 YSYEKL. The J segment lost 6 bases and the V segment lost 1 base, leaving 10 bases of the junction unmatched. The CDR3 loop is CASSQVDMGLAAPGELFF. CDR3 DNA sequence: TGCGCCAGCAGCCAAGTAGATATGGGACTAGCGGCTCCCGGGGAGCTGTTTTTT.

The rearrangement uses TRBV9 and TRBJ1-5; D is unresolved. The CDR3 covers 13 residues. V lost 3 bases, J lost 4 bases, and 8 bases lay in between. Germline CDR1 SGDLS, CDR2 YYNGEE. The CDR3 spells CASSAAGNQPQHF. In DNA, the CDR3 is TGTGCCAGCAGCGCCGCGGGAAATCAGCCCCAGCATTTT.

The chain combines TRBV28 with TRBJ1-5; tentative D call: TRBD1 (5 bases). Germline assignment: CDR1 MDHEN and CDR2 SYDVKM. Deletions cut 6 bases from V and 16 bases from J, with 19 bases between. The CDR3 spans 12 residues. The CDR3 loop is CASRGGVLTAHF. CDR3 DNA sequence: TGTGCCAGCAGGGGGGGGGTCTTAACCGCTCATTTT.

The CDR3 protein is CSASPLTYEQYF. In DNA form, the CDR3 reads TGCAGTGCTAGTCCCCTAACGTACGAGCAGTACTTC. J is TRBJ2-7 and V is TRBV20-1, with D unclear. There are 12 residues in the CDR3. Germline CDR1 and CDR2: DFQATT and SNEGSKA (reference sequence). Trimming removed 3 bases at V and 4 bases at J, with 10 bases between.

The V call is TRBV4-2, the J call TRBJ1-6; 10 nucleotides match TRBD1. V gave up 1 base and J gave up 14 bases; unmatched junction bases: 11. Germline CDR1 is LGHNA and CDR2 is YNFKEQ. CDR3 length: 16 amino acids. In DNA form, the CDR3 reads TGTGCCAGCAGCCAAGCCACCGGGACAGGGGCATCCTCCCTCCACTTT. Its protein product is CASSQATGTGASSLHF.

The chain links TRBV6-5 to TRBJ1-2; TRBD1 agrees at 10 bases. Germline lookup yields CDR1 MNHEY and CDR2 SVGAGI. The CDR3 sequence is 14 residues long. Unmatched junction bases numbered 5, after V lost 6 bases and J lost 4 bases. The CDR3 region has the DNA TGTGCCAGCAGACGACAGGGGGCGGGCTATGGCTACACCTTC. Protein sequence: CASRRQGAGYGYTF.

V usage is TRBV3-1 (or the pseudogene TRBV3-2) and J usage is TRBJ1-2; the match to TRBD1 covers 7 bases. V gave up 4 bases and J gave up 3 bases; unmatched junction bases: 5. The germline V gene encodes CDR1 LGHDT and CDR2 YNNKEL (reference sequence). The CDR3 is made up of 14 amino acids. In nucleotides, the CDR3 is TGTGCCAGCAGCCCCGGACAGGCCCACTATGGCTACACCTTC. Translating gives CASSPGQAHYGYTF.

The chain uses TRBV3-1 (or the pseudogene TRBV3-2) and TRBJ2-7, with 9 bases lining up with TRBD1. Looked up from germline, CDR1 is LGHDT and CDR2 is YNNKEL (reference sequence). V lost 6 bases and J lost 2; bases outside the gene matches: 8. The CDR3 has 15 residues. CDR3 DNA sequence: TGTGCCAGCAGTCCTGACAGGGGGTACGCCTACGAGCAGTACTTC. Amino acids: CASSPDRGYAYEQYF.

J is TRBJ1-5 and V is TRBV6-1; 7 nucleotides line up with TRBD1. Germline V gene lookup returns CDR1 MNHNS and CDR2 SASEGT. V gave up 2 bases and J gave up 0 bases; unmatched junction bases: 16. This CDR3 is built from 20 residues. The CDR3 reads CASSERIAGGTAYSNQPQHF. The CDR3, as DNA: TGTGCCAGCAGTGAAAGAATCGCTGGGGGGACAGCGTATAGCAATCAGCCCCAGCATTTT.

V and J are TRBV6-5 and TRBJ1-3, with D maybe TRBD1 (6 bases). The CDR3 runs to 14 residues. V was pared by 4 bases and J by 3 bases, with 10 bases between. Germline CDR1 reads MNHEY; CDR2 reads SVGAGI. CDR3 nucleotide sequence: TGTGCCAGCAGTTCAGGGGCTGTTGGAAACACCATATATTTT. Residues: CASSSGAVGNTIYF.

V gene TRBV6-2 or TRBV6-3 combines with J gene TRBJ2-2; 7 bases agree with TRBD2. The V gene end was trimmed by 1 base and the J gene end by 1 base; junction bases not matched to a gene: 9. This CDR3 has 18 residues. Germline lookup yields CDR1 MNHEY and CDR2 SVGEGT. Here the CDR3 reads CASSYYYRAGENTGELFF. The DNA for the CDR3 is TGTGCCAGCAGTTACTACTATCGGGCGGGGGAGAACACCGGGGAGCTGTTTTTT.

This clone was recorded only once. This sequence joins TRBV30 and TRBJ1-1, with unresolved D. The CDR3 sequence is 14 residues long. V gave up 0 bases and J gave up 1 base, with 9 bases separating them. Germline-derived CDR1 and CDR2 are GTSNPN and SVGIG (reference sequence). The CDR3 protein is CAWSVSNQNTEAFF. DNA for the CDR3: TGTGCCTGGAGTGTTAGCAACCAGAACACTGAAGCTTTCTTT.

This chain links TRBV6-6 with TRBJ1-1; D is unresolved. The CDR3 has 13 residues. Per the germline V gene, CDR1 is MNHNY and CDR2 is SVGAGI (reference sequence). V was pared by 5 bases and J by 1 base, with 8 bases between. Here the CDR3 reads CASSQGGNTEAFF. CDR3 in DNA: TGTGCCAGCAGTCAAGGCGGGAACACTGAAGCTTTCTTT.

Only one count was recorded for this clone. This sequence joins TRBV7-2 and TRBJ2-2; TRBD1 is a possible D gene (6 bases). CDR3 length: 14 amino acids. In germline, CDR1 is SGHTA, CDR2 FQGNSA. Trimming cost V 7 bases and J 5 bases, with 14 bases left between them. In DNA form, the CDR3 reads TGTGCCAGCACTTCAGGGGCCCGAACCGGGGAGCTGTTTTTT. Residues: CASTSGARTGELFF.

V gene TRBV5-1 combines with J gene TRBJ2-1; maybe TRBD2 (5 bases). The length of the CDR3 is 17 residues. The V gene lost 7 bases and the J gene lost 0 bases, with 20 bases spanning the gap. CDR1 SGHRS and CDR2 YFSETQ come from the germline V gene. This chain's CDR3 is CASSHNLAGSSYNEQFF. CDR3 sequence (DNA): TGCGCCAGCTCCCACAATTTGGCGGGTAGCTCCTACAATGAGCAGTTCTTC.

This sequence joins TRBV27 and TRBJ2-3; 11 positions agree with TRBD2. This CDR3 is built from 15 residues. Germline V CDR1 and CDR2: MNHEY, SMNVEV (reference sequence). After removal of 5 bases from V and 4 bases from J, the junction contained 5 bases not matched to a gene. Here the CDR3 reads CASSNSGGAADTQYF. The DNA of the CDR3 is TGTGCCAGCAGTAATAGCGGGGGGGCAGCAGATACGCAGTATTTT.

The V gene is TRBV7-9, the J gene TRBJ1-1, with TRBD1 matching over 8 bases. Germline-derived CDR1 and CDR2 are SEHNR and FQNEAQ (reference sequence). The J segment lost 3 bases and the V segment lost 6 bases, leaving 3 bases of the junction unmatched. The CDR3 has 13 amino acids. The CDR3 DNA reads TGTGCCAGCAGAATGACAGGGGACACTGAAGCTTTCTTT. Translation gives CASRMTGDTEAFF.

V and J are TRBV7-2 and TRBJ1-2, with D uncertain. The CDR3 totals 16 residues. Trimming shortened V by 1 base and J by 7 bases, and 19 bases separated the two germline ends. Per germline, CDR1 SGHTA and CDR2 FQGNSA. This chain's CDR3 is CASSLGPGSQSRGYTF. CDR3 in DNA: TGTGCCAGCAGCTTAGGTCCGGGAAGCCAATCCCGTGGCTACACCTTC.

The CDR3 loop reads CASTLGPLSAGVEDTQYF. In nucleotides, the CDR3 is TGTGCCAGCACCTTAGGGCCCCTGTCGGCGGGGGTAGAAGATACGCAGTATTTT. V usage is TRBV5-6 and J usage is TRBJ2-3; the match to TRBD2 covers 7 bases. Germline V gene data show CDR1 as SGHDT and CDR2 as YYEEEE. V shed 6 bases and J 5 bases; nucleotides not matched to a gene: 21. The CDR3 totals 18 residues.